This T cell receptor (beta chain) was retrieved from a study of T-cell reconstitution after alpha-beta-depleted transplantation in children. Findings of the study overall: At around two months after transplant, the alpha-beta T cells were reportedly derived from several hundred expanded clones that came from non-depleted graft cells. Elevated TCRbeta diversity at day 60 was traced, in some patients, to surviving recipient T cells and thymic progenitors. Newly produced T cells mostly accounted for T-cell counts and diversity one year post-transplant.

The CDR3 length is 17 residues. Trimming stripped 1 base from V and 8 bases from J, with 21 bases between. This clonotype was seen a handful of times. Its antigen remains unidentified. This sample's TCRbeta library carried unique molecular identifier barcodes. TCRdb reanalysed the PCR reads using MiXCR and keeps one entry per CDR3 protein. This table has 500,000 to 750,000 distinct CDR3 sequences, more than 20% appearing once. The material sequenced was PBMCs, taken before TCRalphabeta/CD19-depleted stem cell transplant. This chain connects TRBV12-3 or TRBV12-4 to TRBJ2-1, with D perhaps TRBD1 (5 bases). The origin of this receptor is a boy under two years old with Wiskott-Aldrich syndrome, due to receive a stem cell transplant. This CDR3 reads CASSLDRPGPLGDEQFF. CDR3 nucleotides: TGTGCCAGCAGTTTAGACAGGCCAGGCCCATTAGGGGATGAGCAGTTCTTC.